The 2 T cell receptor beta chains presented below share a single source sample, sequenced in a study of T-cell reconstitution after alpha-beta-depleted transplantation in children. Researchers prepared the TCRbeta library using unique molecular identifiers, the study reports. MiXCR, applied by TCRdb to the PCR reads, yields one record per CDR3 protein. The table lists some 110,000 distinct CDR3 sequences, around 10% of them singletons. Sequences were derived from PBMCs, sampled before TCRalphabeta/CD19-depleted stem cell transplant. The receptors originated from a boy aged 2 to 10 with acute lymphoblastic leukemia, due to receive a stem cell transplant.

The chain recombines TRBV4-1 with TRBJ2-3, with 8 bases matching TRBD2. The CDR3 length is 16 residues. The trim removed 4 bases at V and 3 bases at J, leaving 9 bases unmatched. The germline gives CDR1 MGHRA, CDR2 YSYEKL. CDR3 protein: CASSPLAGGLTDTQYF. In DNA, the CDR3 is TGCGCCAGCAGCCCTCTGGCGGGAGGACTTACAGATACGCAGTATTTT.

This sequence joins TRBV27 and TRBJ1-2; D is ambiguous. Germline V lookup: CDR1 MNHEY, CDR2 SMNVEV (reference sequence). The CDR3 spans 14 residues. The V gene lost 5 bases and the J gene lost 4 bases, with 14 bases spanning the gap. The chain's CDR3 is CASSPTGHTYGYTF. CDR3 DNA: TGTGCCAGCAGTCCGACGGGCCATACCTATGGCTACACCTTC.